The TCR beta chain under discussion was sequenced for a study of tumor-infiltrating lymphocytes in primary liver carcinoma. General study points: Overlap between tumor regions exceeded overlap of tumor with adjacent tissue or blood. A significantly higher top-250-clone fraction was found in tumors than in blood (p = 0.039).

As for this clonotype: Its matching antigen is unknown. A junction end diverges from the germline sequence, so it may reflect a read error.

RNA was extracted from whole blood without cell sorting, alongside germline DNA. No treatment had been given to the patients, who were chronically infected with HBV. Presurgery, around 3.9 milliliters of peripheral blood were collected. From 450 to 600 ng total RNA, TCR beta cDNA was generated with a primer in the constant region. What produced the TCR beta libraries was three nested multiplex PCR rounds using slightly modified ARM-PCR. TCRdb re-called the multiplex PCR reads through MiXCR, storing one row per CDR3 protein. The sample comprises 300,000 to 400,000 distinct CDR3 sequences, 65% of which are singletons, and roughly 8.9% rests with the top ten. The sequenced sample consisted of peripheral blood. This receptor was identified in a man between 40 and 49 years old with primary liver carcinoma and hepatitis B virus infection.

The CDR3 loop is CVSSQVFSGLEETQYF. CDR3 bases: TGCGTCAGCAGCCAAGTATTTAGCGGGTTGGAAGAGACCCAGTACTTC. The chain links TRBV4-1 to TRBJ2-5, with 7 nucleotides matching TRBD2. CDR1 MGHRA and CDR2 YSYEKL come from the germline V gene. The CDR3 covers 16 residues.